These T cell receptor beta chains were read from a single sample in a study of blood T cell repertoires in COVID-19. The method was immunoSEQ multiplex PCR; TCRdb's version includes in-frame clones alone and lacks a portion of them. The sample records about 140,000 clones, over 75% being singletons. Sequenced: peripheral blood. The receptors here all came from a human donor in a cohort sampled during active COVID-19. Both conserved end residues are part of each CDR3. A D gene is named only where the DNA matches it firmly. Rows may omit the clone size; those that give it use once, few, many or a size class.

TRBJ1-3 TRBV6-5 - - CASSYSDTNSGNTIYF TGTGCCAGCAGTTACTCGGACACCAACTCTGGAAACACCATATATTTT
TRBJ2-1 TRBV20-1 - - CSASHYEQFF TGCAGTGCAAGCCACTATGAGCAGTTCTTC
TRBJ1-1 TRBV29-1 - - CSVEPHGGVRSEAFF TGCAGCGTTGAGCCCCACGGGGGGGTAAGGAGTGAAGCTTTCTTT
TRBJ2-2 TRBV14 - TRBD1 CASSRLGTVATGELFF TGTGCCAGCAGCCGACTCGGGACAGTCGCCACCGGGGAGCTGTTTTTT
TRBJ2-2 TRBV18 - TRBD2 CASSLAGLNTGELFF TGTGCCAGCTCCCTAGCGGGACTGAACACCGGGGAGCTGTTTTTT
TRBJ2-1 TRBV11-3 - - CASSLSGHEQFF TGTGCCAGCAGCTTAAGCGGACATGAGCAGTTCTTC
TRBJ2-3 TRBV7-7 - TRBD2 CASSSPLAGVNTDTQYF TGTGCTAGCAGCTCCCCCTTAGCGGGAGTTAACACAGATACGCAGTATTTT
TRBJ2-5 TRBV9 - - CASSPFGAALETQYF TGTGCCAGCAGCCCCTTTGGAGCGGCCCTAGAGACCCAGTACTTC
TRBJ2-5 TRBV9 - TRBD2 CASSAGLAGRLGETQYF TGTGCCAGCAGCGCCGGACTAGCGGGAAGATTGGGGGAGACCCAGTACTTC
TRBJ2-7 TRBV6-5 - TRBD1 CASSYATGGRYEQYF TGTGCCAGCAGTTATGCGACAGGGGGGAGGTACGAGCAGTACTTC
TRBJ1-1 TRBV29-1 - TRBD1 CSGSTGGLGNTEAFF TGCAGCGGTTCAACAGGGGGCCTCGGGAACACTGAAGCTTTCTTT
TRBJ2-3 TRBV5-4 - - CASSLPGTSTDTQYF TGTGCCAGCAGCCTCCCTGGTACTAGCACAGATACGCAGTATTTT
TRBJ1-4 TRBV28 - TRBD1 CASSLRQGIGEKLFF TGTGCCAGCAGTTTACGACAGGGGATCGGGGAAAAACTGTTTTTT
TRBJ1-4 TRBV5-1 - - CASSLTGSEKLFF TGCGCCAGCAGCTTGACAGGGAGTGAAAAACTGTTTTTT
TRBJ2-7 TRBV19 - - CAGRRSSTYEQYF TGTGCCGGTAGGCGTAGCTCAACCTACGAGCAGTACTTC
TRBJ1-2 TRBV19 - TRBD1 CASTPTGGNGYTF TGTGCCAGTACCCCGACAGGGGGGAATGGCTACACCTTC
TRBJ2-7 TRBV5-1 - - CASSLGPGSSYEQYF TGCGCCAGCAGCTTGGGCCCGGGATCTTCCTACGAGCAGTACTTC
TRBJ2-2 TRBV18 once TRBD2 CASRSGVAGDGGELFF TGTGCCAGCCGTTCCGGGGTAGCGGGAGATGGCGGGGAGCTGTTTTTT
TRBJ2-1 TRBV11-2 - TRBD2 CASSSRTSPSSHNEQFF TGTGCCAGCAGCTCCAGGACTAGCCCGTCGAGCCACAATGAGCAGTTCTTC
TRBJ1-1 TRBV5-1 - - CASSFMQGWTEAFF TGCGCCAGCAGCTTCATGCAGGGCTGGACTGAAGCTTTCTTT
TRBJ2-2 TRBV28 - TRBD1 CASSSDRDTGELFF TGTGCCAGCAGTTCCGACAGGGACACCGGGGAGCTGTTTTTT
TRBJ2-2 TRBV5-1 - - CASSFKEGVDTGELFF TGCGCCAGCAGCTTTAAAGAGGGAGTGGACACCGGGGAGCTGTTTTTT
TRBJ2-7 TRBV20-1 - TRBD2 CSAGLVREQYF TGCAGTGCTGGACTAGTTCGCGAGCAGTACTTC
TRBJ2-1 TRBV4-1 - TRBD2 CASSQGGLAGGAVAYNEQFF TGCGCCAGCAGCCAAGGTGGACTAGCGGGAGGAGCCGTAGCCTACAATGAGCAGTTCTTC
TRBJ2-1 TRBV5-1 few TRBD1 CASSPGQTYNEQFF TGCGCCAGCAGCCCGGGACAGACCTACAATGAGCAGTTCTTC
TRBJ2-7 TRBV27 many - CASRQTAGPYEQYF TGTGCCAGCAGACAGACAGCTGGCCCCTACGAGCAGTACTTC
TRBJ1-1 TRBV28 - - CASSLLGGGTEAFF TGTGCCAGCAGTTTATTGGGAGGAGGCACTGAAGCTTTCTTT
TRBJ2-5 TRBV29-1 few - CSVLEQETQYF TGCAGCGTTCTTGAGCAAGAGACCCAGTACTTC
TRBJ2-2 TRBV5-6 - TRBD2 CASSSDPGLAGDLTGELFF TGTGCCAGCAGCTCAGATCCCGGACTAGCGGGAGATCTCACCGGGGAGCTGTTTTTT
TRBJ2-3 TRBV18 - - CASSPPGSGSGQYF TGTGCCAGCTCTCCCCCCGGGTCGGGGAGTGGGCAGTATTTT
TRBJ2-2 TRBV5-4 - - CASSLDAGPGELFF TGTGCCAGCAGCTTGGACGCGGGACCCGGGGAGCTGTTTTTT
TRBJ2-5 TRBV18 - - CASSPGLTVEVYF TGTGCCAGCTCACCAGGTCTTACCGTAGAGGTTTACTTC
TRBJ2-1 TRBV5-1 - - CASSGGQGAYNEQFF TGCGCCAGCAGCGGGGGACAAGGGGCCTACAATGAGCAGTTCTTC
TRBJ1-2 TRBV9 - - CASSEVRQYGYTF TGTGCCAGCAGCGAGGTGAGACAATATGGCTACACCTTC
TRBJ2-2 TRBV7-8 - - CASSFGQSTGELFF TGTGCCAGCAGCTTTGGACAGAGCACCGGGGAGCTGTTTTTT
TRBJ2-1 TRBV5-6 once - CASSQRLGSYNEQFF TGTGCCAGCAGCCAAAGACTAGGCTCCTACAATGAGCAGTTCTTC
TRBJ2-7 TRBV6-6 - TRBD2 CASRRTSLRDEQYF TGTGCCAGCAGACGGACTAGCCTTAGAGACGAGCAGTACTTC
TRBJ1-4 TRBV29-1 - TRBD1 CSVGSQGKLFF TGCAGCGTCGGATCACAGGGGAAACTGTTTTTT
TRBJ2-7 TRBV5-1 - TRBD2 CASSLGAGVSYEQYF TGCGCCAGCAGCTTGGGAGCGGGAGTCTCCTACGAGCAGTACTTC
TRBJ1-2 TRBV6-5 - - CASSYSTEDYGYTF TGTGCCAGCAGTTACTCGACAGAAGACTATGGCTACACCTTC
TRBJ2-2 TRBV9 few TRBD2 CASSVSGRAYTGELFF TGTGCCAGCAGCGTATCCGGGAGGGCCTACACCGGGGAGCTGTTTTTT
TRBJ2-3 TRBV6-5 - TRBD1 CASSRDREDTQYF TGTGCCAGCAGCCGGGACAGGGAGGATACGCAGTATTTT